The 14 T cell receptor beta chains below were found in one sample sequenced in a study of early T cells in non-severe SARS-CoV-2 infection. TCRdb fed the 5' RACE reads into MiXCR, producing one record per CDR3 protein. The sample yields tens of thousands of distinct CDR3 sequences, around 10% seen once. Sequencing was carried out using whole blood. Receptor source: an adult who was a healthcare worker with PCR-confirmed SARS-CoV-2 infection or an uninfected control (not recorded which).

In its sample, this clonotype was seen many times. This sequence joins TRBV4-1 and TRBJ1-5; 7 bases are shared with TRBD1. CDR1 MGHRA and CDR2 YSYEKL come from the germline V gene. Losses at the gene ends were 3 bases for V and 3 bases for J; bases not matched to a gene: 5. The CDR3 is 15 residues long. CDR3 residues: CASSHLTGNNQPQHF. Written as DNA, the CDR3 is TGCGCCAGCAGCCACCTGACAGGGAACAATCAGCCCCAGCATTTT.

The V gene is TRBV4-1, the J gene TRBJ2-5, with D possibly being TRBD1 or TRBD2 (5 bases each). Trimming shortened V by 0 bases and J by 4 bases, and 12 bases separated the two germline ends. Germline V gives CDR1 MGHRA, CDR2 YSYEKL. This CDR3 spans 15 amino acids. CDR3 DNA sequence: TGCGCCAGCAGCCAAGATGGGGCTAGCCCAGAGACCCAGTACTTC. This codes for CASSQDGASPETQYF.

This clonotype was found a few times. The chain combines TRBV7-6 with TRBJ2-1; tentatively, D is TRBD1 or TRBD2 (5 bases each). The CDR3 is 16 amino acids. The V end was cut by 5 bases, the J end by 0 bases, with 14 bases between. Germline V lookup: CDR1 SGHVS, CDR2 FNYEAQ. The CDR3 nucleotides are TGTGCCAGCAGCACACCCAGGGACCGCTCCTACAATGAGCAGTTCTTC. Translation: CASSTPRDRSYNEQFF.

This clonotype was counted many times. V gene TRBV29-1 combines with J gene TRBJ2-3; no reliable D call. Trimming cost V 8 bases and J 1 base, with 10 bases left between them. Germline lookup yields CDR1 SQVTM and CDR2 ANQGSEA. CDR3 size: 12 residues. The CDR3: CSTHPGTDTQYF. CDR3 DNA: TGCAGCACCCACCCCGGCACAGATACGCAGTATTTT.

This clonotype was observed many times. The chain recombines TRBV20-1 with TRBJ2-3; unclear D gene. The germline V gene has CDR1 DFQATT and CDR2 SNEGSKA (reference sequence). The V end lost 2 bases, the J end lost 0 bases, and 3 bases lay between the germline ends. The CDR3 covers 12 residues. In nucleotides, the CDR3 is TGCAGTGCTAGATTTAGCACAGATACGCAGTATTTT. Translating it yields CSARFSTDTQYF.

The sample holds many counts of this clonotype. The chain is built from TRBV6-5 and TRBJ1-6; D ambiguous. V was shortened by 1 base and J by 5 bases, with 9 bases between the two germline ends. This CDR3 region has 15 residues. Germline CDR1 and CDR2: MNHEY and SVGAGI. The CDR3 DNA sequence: TGTGCCAGCAGTTACTGGGCAAGGGATAATTCACCCCTCCACTTT. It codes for CASSYWARDNSPLHF.

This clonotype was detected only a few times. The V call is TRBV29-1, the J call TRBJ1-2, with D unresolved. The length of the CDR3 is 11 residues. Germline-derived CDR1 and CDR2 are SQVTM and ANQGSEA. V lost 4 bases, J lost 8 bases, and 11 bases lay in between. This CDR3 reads CSVVGSGGYTF. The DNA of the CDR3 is TGCAGCGTTGTAGGCTCTGGGGGCTACACCTTC.

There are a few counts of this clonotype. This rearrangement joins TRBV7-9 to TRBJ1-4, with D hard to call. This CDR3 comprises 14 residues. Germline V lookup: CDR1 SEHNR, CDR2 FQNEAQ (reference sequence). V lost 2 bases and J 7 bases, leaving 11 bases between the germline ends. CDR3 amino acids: CASSLSLTGEKLFF. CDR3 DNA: TGTGCCAGCAGCTTAAGCCTGACCGGTGAAAAACTGTTTTTT.

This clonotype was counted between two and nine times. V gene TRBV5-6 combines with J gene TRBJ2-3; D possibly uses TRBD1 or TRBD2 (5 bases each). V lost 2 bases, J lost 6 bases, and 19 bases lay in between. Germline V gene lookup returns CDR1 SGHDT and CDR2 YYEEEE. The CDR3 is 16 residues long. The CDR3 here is CASSFRDAARWDTQYF. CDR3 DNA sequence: TGTGCCAGCAGCTTCCGGGACGCCGCCCGATGGGATACGCAGTATTTT.

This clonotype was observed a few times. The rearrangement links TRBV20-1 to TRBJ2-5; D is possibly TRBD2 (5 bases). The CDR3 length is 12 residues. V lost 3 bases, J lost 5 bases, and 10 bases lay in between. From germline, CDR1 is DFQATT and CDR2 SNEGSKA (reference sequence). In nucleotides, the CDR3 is TGCAGTGCTAGTCCGCCGGGGGAGACCCAGTACTTC. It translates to CSASPPGETQYF.

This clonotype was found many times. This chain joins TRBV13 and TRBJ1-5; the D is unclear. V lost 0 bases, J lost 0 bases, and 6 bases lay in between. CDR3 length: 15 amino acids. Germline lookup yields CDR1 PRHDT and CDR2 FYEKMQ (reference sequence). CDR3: CASSLGRPSNQPQHF. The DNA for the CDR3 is TGTGCCAGCAGCTTAGGCAGACCTAGCAATCAGCCCCAGCATTTT.

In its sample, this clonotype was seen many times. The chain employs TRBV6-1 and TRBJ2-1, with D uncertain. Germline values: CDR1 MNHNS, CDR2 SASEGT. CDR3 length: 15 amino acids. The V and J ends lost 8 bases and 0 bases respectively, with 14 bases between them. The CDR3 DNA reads TGTGCCAGCGCGGAAGCCCACAGCTCCTACAATGAGCAGTTCTTC. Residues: CASAEAHSSYNEQFF.

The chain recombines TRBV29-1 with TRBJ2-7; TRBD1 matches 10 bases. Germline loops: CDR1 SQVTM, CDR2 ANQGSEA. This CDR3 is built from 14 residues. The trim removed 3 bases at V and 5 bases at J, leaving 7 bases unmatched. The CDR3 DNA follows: TGCAGCGTTGAGGAGAGACAGGGGGCCCACGAGCAGTACTTC. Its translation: CSVEERQGAHEQYF.

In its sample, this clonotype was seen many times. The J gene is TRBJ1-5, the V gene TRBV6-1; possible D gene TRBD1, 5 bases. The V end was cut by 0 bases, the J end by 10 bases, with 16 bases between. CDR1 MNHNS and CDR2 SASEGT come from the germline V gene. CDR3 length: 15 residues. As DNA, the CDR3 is TGTGCCAGCAGTGAAGCCTGGGCAGGGATGGATCCCCAGCATTTT. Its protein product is CASSEAWAGMDPQHF.